The rows below give T cell receptor beta chains drawn from one sample of a study of shared clonotypes between healthy human individuals. Produced via immunoSEQ multiplex PCR; TCRdb's table is partial and in-frame only. The sample carries more than 850,000 clones, about 84% recorded once. Sequenced sample: memory CD4+ T cells from PBMCs. The receptors shown here come from a man aged 18 to 29 in good health. Some clones in this sample may be carry-over from other donors' samples. The CDR3 runs from the conserved cysteine through the conserved F or W. The order of the fields is clone size, CDR3 length, D gene, V gene, J gene, CDR3 protein, CDR3 DNA. The D gene is left open where the match is weak. Clone size is shown for a subset of rows, as once, few, many or a class of expanded clone.

-,13,-,TRBV28,TRBJ2-2,CASTNNGAGELFF,TGTGCCAGCACTAACAACGGAGCCGGGGAGCTGTTTTTT
-,14,-,TRBV7-3,TRBJ1-5,CASSLGLSYQPQHF,TGTGCCAGCAGCCTGGGACTCTCGTATCAGCCCCAGCATTTT
-,17,-,TRBV7-2,TRBJ1-2,CASSLGGYSLSNYGYTF,TGTGCCAGCAGCCTGGGCGGCTACAGCCTCTCTAACTATGGCTACACCTTC
-,15,TRBD2,TRBV2,TRBJ2-5,CASSEGLAGIRTQYF,TGTGCCAGCAGTGAGGGACTAGCGGGAATCCGGACCCAGTACTTC
once,13,TRBD2,TRBV30,TRBJ2-7,CAWSSGSSHEQYF,TGTGCCTGGTCTAGCGGGAGTTCCCACGAGCAGTACTTC
-,16,TRBD1,TRBV29-1,TRBJ1-2,CSVEDRGQGLNYGYTF,TGCAGCGTTGAAGATCGAGGACAGGGACTTAACTATGGCTACACCTTC
-,18,TRBD1,TRBV5-1,TRBJ2-7,CASSKGQGAGGLSYEQYF,TGCGCCAGCAGCAAGGGACAGGGGGCCGGCGGGCTCTCCTACGAGCAGTACTTC
-,15,TRBD2,TRBV5-6,TRBJ2-1,CASSPGLAGRNEQFF,TGTGCCAGCAGCCCGGGACTAGCGGGAAGGAATGAGCAGTTCTTC
-,14,TRBD2,TRBV30,TRBJ2-1,CAWSSGRAGNEQFF,TGTGCCTGGAGTAGCGGGAGGGCAGGGAATGAGCAGTTCTTC
-,13,-,TRBV29-1,TRBJ2-7,CSVEGRYTYEQYF,TGCAGCGTTGAAGGGCGGTATACCTACGAGCAGTACTTC
once,16,-,TRBV27,TRBJ2-3,CASSSGRTSFPDTQYF,TGTGCCAGCAGTTCGGGACGGACTTCCTTCCCGGATACGCAGTATTTT
-,13,-,TRBV7-9,TRBJ1-2,CASRWGANYGYTF,TGTGCCAGCAGGTGGGGTGCTAACTATGGCTACACCTTC
-,16,TRBD2,TRBV7-2,TRBJ2-1,CASTLFSGASYNEQFF,TGTGCCAGCACCCTTTTCAGCGGGGCCTCCTACAATGAGCAGTTCTTC
-,14,TRBD2,TRBV19,TRBJ2-3,CASSSGSLVDTQYF,TGTGCCAGTAGTAGCGGGAGCCTGGTAGATACGCAGTATTTT
-,13,-,TRBV10-3,TRBJ1-1,CAISESGRVKAFF,TGTGCCATCAGTGAGTCGGGCAGGGTAAAGGCTTTCTTT
-,15,-,TRBV5-1,TRBJ2-1,CASSLDGYTNNEQFF,TGCGCCAGCAGCTTGGACGGCTATACAAACAATGAGCAGTTCTTC
-,15,TRBD1,TRBV2,TRBJ2-7,CASREWTGGHDEQYF,TGTGCCAGCAGGGAATGGACAGGGGGCCACGACGAGCAGTACTTC
-,17,TRBD2,TRBV10-3,TRBJ2-7,CAISGVGAGAHSYEQYF,TGTGCCATCAGTGGAGTCGGAGCGGGAGCCCACTCCTACGAGCAGTACTTC
-,17,TRBD2,TRBV19,TRBJ2-3,CASSIEGASGTRDTQYF,TGTGCCAGTAGTATAGAGGGGGCTAGCGGGACGAGAGATACGCAGTATTTT
-,12,-,TRBV28,TRBJ2-7,CASSSGTYEQYF,TGTGCCAGCAGTTCGGGTACTTACGAGCAGTACTTC
few,12,-,TRBV29-1,TRBJ1-1,CSVGDSNTEAFF,TGCAGCGTCGGTGACAGTAACACTGAAGCTTTCTTT
-,12,-,TRBV2,TRBJ2-3,CASSLDRDTQYF,TGTGCCAGCTCCCTGGACAGAGATACGCAGTATTTT
-,13,TRBD1,TRBV7-3,TRBJ1-1,CASSYTGDTEAFF,TGTGCCAGCAGCTACACAGGGGACACTGAAGCTTTCTTT
-,15,TRBD2,TRBV6-1,TRBJ2-2,CASSISGSGAGELFF,TGTGCCAGCAGTATAAGCGGGAGTGGGGCCGGGGAGCTGTTTTTT
-,13,-,TRBV6-6,TRBJ2-3,CASSYSFADTQYF,TGTGCCAGCAGTTACTCTTTTGCAGATACGCAGTATTTT
-,14,-,TRBV30,TRBJ1-6,CAWSLGGSNSPLHF,TGTGCCTGGAGTCTCGGAGGTAGCAATTCACCCCTCCACTTT
once,12,-,TRBV2,TRBJ2-7,CASSQTSYEQYF,TGTGCCAGCAGTCAAACATCCTACGAGCAGTACTTC
-,19,TRBD2,TRBV28,TRBJ2-1,CASSHQLGLAGPRYNEQFF,TGTGCCAGCAGTCACCAATTGGGACTAGCGGGCCCGCGGTACAATGAGCAGTTCTTC
-,14,-,TRBV5-1,TRBJ2-2,CASSLDRIGGELFF,TGCGCCAGCAGCTTGGACAGGATAGGCGGGGAGCTGTTTTTT
-,14,-,TRBV7-9,TRBJ2-7,CASSLFGVASEQYF,TGTGCCAGCAGCTTATTCGGGGTAGCTAGCGAGCAGTACTTC
-,16,TRBD1,TRBV9,TRBJ1-5,CASSTGTGGSNQPQHF,TGTGCCAGCAGCACCGGGACAGGGGGAAGCAATCAGCCCCAGCATTTT
-,11,-,TRBV5-5,TRBJ1-4,CASSFSEKLFF,TGTGCCAGCAGCTTTTCCGAAAAACTGTTTTTT
few,11,-,TRBV28,TRBJ1-1,CASSYSAEAFF,TGTGCCAGCAGTTACTCCGCTGAAGCTTTCTTT
few,12,-,TRBV7-3,TRBJ2-2,CASSLRSGELFF,TGTGCCAGCAGCTTAAGGTCCGGGGAGCTGTTTTTT